The 6 T cell receptor beta chains reported below all come from one sample, sequenced in a study of long-term antiretroviral therapy in people with HIV. Researchers ran immunoSEQ v3.0 at survey level. The assay was immunoSEQ multiplex PCR, and TCRdb's table has in-frame clones only and misses some. The sample yields approximately 15,000 clones, 75% to 85% seen once. The sequencing used unsorted PBMCs, collected 0.1 years before starting antiretroviral therapy. The source is a man aged 18-30 years with HIV.

The chain combines TRBV30 with TRBJ2-7; either TRBD1 or TRBD2 may supply D (5 bases each). Trimming pared 0 bases from V and 2 bases from J, leaving 11 bases between. CDR3 size: 14 residues. From germline, CDR1 is GTSNPN and CDR2 SVGIG (reference sequence). CDR3 sequence (DNA): TGTGCCTGGAGTGTGGGACCCACTCCCTACGAGCAGTACTTC. Its protein product is CAWSVGPTPYEQYF.

The chain uses TRBV28 and TRBJ2-5; 8 bases are shared with TRBD2. CDR1 and CDR2 (germline): MDHEN, SYDVKM. With V trimmed by 6 bases and J by 2 bases, 8 bases remained unmatched. The CDR3 extends over 15 amino acids. This chain's CDR3 is CASSPGGARQETQYF. The DNA of the CDR3 is TGTGCCAGCAGCCCCGGGGGGGCAAGGCAAGAGACCCAGTACTTC.

The V and J genes are TRBV5-1 and TRBJ1-2; TRBD1 is a possible D gene (5 bases). Germline lookup yields CDR1 SGHRS and CDR2 YFSETQ. The CDR3 has 14 amino acids. The V gene lost 1 base and the J gene lost 4 bases, with 11 bases spanning the gap. CDR3 in amino acids: CASSLLRTTYGYTF. In DNA form, the CDR3 reads TGCGCCAGCAGCTTGCTCCGGACAACCTATGGCTACACCTTC.

The V and J genes are TRBV28 and TRBJ2-2; unclear D gene. This CDR3 spans 13 amino acids. From germline, CDR1 is MDHEN and CDR2 SYDVKM. The V end was cut by 0 bases, the J end by 8 bases, with 7 bases between. CDR3 nucleotides: TGTGCCAGCAGTTTATGGACCGGTGGGGAGCTGTTTTTT. It translates to CASSLWTGGELFF.

V is TRBV6-5 and J is TRBJ2-1; D remains unclear. The germline CDR1 and CDR2 sequences are MNHEY and SVGAGI. V was cut by 4 bases and J by 0 bases, with 7 bases left in between. The CDR3 consists of 14 residues. CDR3 protein: CASSFAVSYNEQFF. The CDR3 nucleotides are TGTGCCAGCAGTTTCGCGGTCTCCTACAATGAGCAGTTCTTC.

The rearrangement joins TRBV21-1 to TRBJ2-5; the table assigns TRBD1, which was not confirmed against the DNA. TRBV21-1 corresponds to a pseudogene. There are 15 residues in the CDR3. In DNA form, the CDR3 reads TGTGCCAGCAGCACCCCGACAGGGGGCCACGAGACCCAGTACTTC. Translated, it gives CASSTPTGGHETQYF.